The 8 T cell receptor beta chains below all came from one sample that was sequenced in a study of blood T cell repertoires in COVID-19. Measured with immunoSEQ multiplex PCR; TCRdb has only the in-frame clones, and not every one. The sample gives about 310,000 clones, about 91% of which show up once; over 8% is in the top ten. Sequencing input: PBMCs or T cells enriched from blood (not recorded which). These receptors originate from a woman in her 40s who had recovered from COVID-19.

With regard to this clone: This sample includes further DNA sequences coding for the same CDR3. DNA for the CDR3: TGCGCCAGCAGCTTGGATAGTGGGAGGCAAGAGACCCAGTACTTC. As protein: CASSLDSGRQETQYF. The gene calls are TRBV5-1 and TRBJ2-5; tentatively, D is TRBD2 (6 bases). Looked up from germline, CDR1 is SGHRS and CDR2 is YFSETQ. CDR3 length: 15 residues. The germline V and J ends were trimmed by 0 bases and 2 bases, with 11 bases remaining between them.

This rearrangement joins TRBV11-3 to TRBJ2-7; TRBD2 agrees at 8 bases. CDR3 length equals 15 residues. Losses at the gene ends were 1 base for V and 2 bases for J; bases not matched to a gene: 4. Germline-derived CDR1 and CDR2 are SGHNT and YENEEA. The CDR3 loop is CASSLGGGGPYEQYF. The CDR3 DNA reads TGTGCCAGCAGCTTAGGAGGCGGGGGGCCCTACGAGCAGTACTTC.

The chain uses TRBV9 and TRBJ2-3; D not resolved. The CDR3 consists of 14 residues. The germline V gene encodes CDR1 SGDLS and CDR2 YYNGEE. The ends were cut back, 4 bases at V and 1 base at J, with 10 bases in the middle. As DNA, the CDR3 is TGTGCCAGCAGCTTGAGCCACCGCACAGATACGCAGTATTTT. Translated: CASSLSHRTDTQYF.

This chain uses TRBV29-1 with TRBJ2-3, with TRBD1 identical over 11 bases. The germline gives CDR1 SQVTM, CDR2 ANQGSEA. With V trimmed by 3 bases and J by 4 bases, 0 bases remained unmatched. CDR3 size: 13 residues. This CDR3 is CSVEGQGADTQYF. The DNA for the CDR3 is TGCAGCGTTGAGGGACAGGGGGCAGATACGCAGTATTTT.

The genes are TRBV29-1 and TRBJ1-6; 10 nucleotides agree with TRBD1. Germline-derived CDR1 and CDR2 are SQVTM and ANQGSEA. CDR3 length: 16 amino acids. V was pared by 8 bases and J by 7 bases, with 14 bases of the junction left unmatched. In DNA form, the CDR3 reads TGCAGCAGCTCGCCCAGTCGGGGACAGGGGAATTCACCCCTCCACTTT. This encodes CSSSPSRGQGNSPLHF.

Worth noting for this clone: Within the sample, other DNA sequences also encode this same CDR3. The chain has TRBV2 and TRBJ2-1; 8 nucleotides align to TRBD2. This CDR3 is built from 16 residues. Trimming took 2 bases from V and 0 from J; bases not matched to a gene: 3. CDR1 is SNHLY, CDR2 FYNNEI, per germline. CDR3 sequence: CASSERGTSSYNEQFF. The DNA for the CDR3 is TGTGCCAGCAGTGAACGAGGGACTAGCTCCTACAATGAGCAGTTCTTC.

V is TRBV11-2 and J is TRBJ2-5; 7 nucleotides line up with TRBD2. Germline V CDR1 and CDR2: SGHAT, FQNNGV. Trimming took 3 bases from V and 2 from J; bases not matched to a gene: 9. CDR3 size: 16 residues. The CDR3 sequence is CASSFVPAGEQETQYF. CDR3 DNA: TGTGCCAGCAGCTTCGTACCCGCGGGGGAGCAAGAGACCCAGTACTTC.

Comment on this clone: At one end the junction does not follow the germline gene, possibly because of a read error. The chain links TRBV18 to TRBJ1-2; 7 bases line up with TRBD1. CDR1 and CDR2 from the germline V gene are KGHSH and LQKENI. The CDR3 has 16 residues. The CDR3 DNA follows: TGTGCCAGCTCCCCACCCGCAGGGGGTAAAAACTATGGCTACACCTTC. Its protein product is CASSPPAGGKNYGYTF.